The next 23 T cell receptor beta chains were all read from a single sample in a study of T-cell reconstitution after alpha-beta-depleted transplantation in children. Library preparation (for TCRbeta) was performed with unique molecular identifiers. TCRdb fed the PCR reads into MiXCR, producing one record per CDR3 protein. The sample lists around 300,000 distinct CDR3 sequences; around 10% were seen once. The sample in question was PBMCs, obtained before TCRalphabeta/CD19-depleted stem cell transplant. The receptors were gathered from a boy less than two years old with acute myeloid leukemia, due to receive a stem cell transplant.

The sample holds a few counts of this clonotype. The CDR3 DNA follows: TGTGCCAGCAGTTACTCGACTAGTTCGGAGACCCAGTACTTC. Its translation: CASSYSTSSETQYF. The chain combines TRBV6-5 with TRBJ2-5; D might be TRBD2 (6 bases). This CDR3 contains 14 residues. Germline lookup yields CDR1 MNHEY and CDR2 SVGAGI. V was pared by 0 bases and J by 5 bases, with 10 bases between.

For the CDR3, the DNA is TGTGCCAGCAGCTTAGAACAGGGTGCCTATGGCTACACCTTC. Protein product: CASSLEQGAYGYTF. J is TRBJ1-2 and V is TRBV7-2, with D possibly matching TRBD1 (6 bases). This CDR3 has 14 amino acids. Trimming left V 1 base short and J 4 bases short, with 10 bases between. In germline, CDR1 is SGHTA, CDR2 FQGNSA.

This clonotype has a count of ten or more. V is TRBV7-8 and J is TRBJ2-2; TRBD1 might be the D (5 bases). This CDR3 spans 13 amino acids. Looked up from germline, CDR1 is SGHVS and CDR2 is FQNEAQ. V was pared by 3 bases and J by 5 bases, with 7 bases between. Here the CDR3 DNA reads TGTGCCAGCAGCTTTAGACAGACCGGGGAGCTGTTTTTT. It specifies CASSFRQTGELFF.

This clonotype came up once. This could be a read error, since a much larger clone is one nucleotide away. The CDR3 bases are TGTGCCAGCAGTCCATTCCGGGACAGGGAAGACATTCAGTACTTC. Amino acid sequence: CASSPFRDREDIQYF. V gene TRBV12-3 or TRBV12-4 combines with J gene TRBJ2-4; TRBD1 matches at 9 bases. Unmatched junction bases numbered 10, after V lost 5 bases and J lost 8 bases. There are 15 residues in the CDR3.

This clonotype was detected ten times or more. J is TRBJ2-3 and V is TRBV20-1; TRBD2 might be the D (5 bases). The CDR3 loop spans 14 amino acids. The germline V and J ends were trimmed by 5 bases and 2 bases, with 14 bases remaining between them. From germline, CDR1 is DFQATT and CDR2 SNEGSKA (reference sequence). The CDR3 spells CSASLAPLTDTQYF. The CDR3 nucleotides read TGCAGTGCTTCTCTAGCACCTCTCACAGATACGCAGTATTTT.

V usage is TRBV7-4 and J usage is TRBJ2-2, with 9 bases matching TRBD2. V shed 11 bases and J 2 bases; nucleotides not matched to a gene: 21. CDR1 is SGHVT, CDR2 SQSDAQ, per germline. The CDR3 loop spans 19 amino acids. The CDR3 DNA is TGTGCCTGCACCCAAGATAATAGCGGGGGAGTTATTAACACCGGGGAGCTGTTTTTT. Amino acid sequence: CACTQDNSGGVINTGELFF.

This clonotype was seen repeatedly, ten times or more. The rearrangement joins TRBV12-3 or TRBV12-4 to TRBJ2-2, with TRBD1 as a possible D gene (5 bases). CDR3 length: 14 residues. Between the trimmed V and J ends, which lost 4 bases and 3 bases, there was a span of 9 bases. CDR3 loop: CASSSRVDTGELFF. For the CDR3, the DNA is TGTGCCAGCAGTTCCAGGGTGGACACCGGGGAGCTGTTTTTT.

This clonotype was detected only a few times. The V call is TRBV9, the J call TRBJ2-1; D unclear. The length of the CDR3 is 14 residues. Germline lookup yields CDR1 SGDLS and CDR2 YYNGEE. Trimming pared 2 bases from V and 5 bases from J, leaving 11 bases between. The CDR3: CASSVARKNNEQFF. The CDR3 DNA is TGTGCCAGCAGCGTCGCCCGTAAGAACAATGAGCAGTTCTTC.

This clonotype was detected ten times or more. The J gene is TRBJ1-1, the V gene TRBV27; TRBD1 matches at 8 bases. J lost 0 bases, V lost 6 bases, and 9 bases had no gene match. The CDR3 totals 16 residues. The V gene's germline CDR1 is MNHEY and CDR2 SMNVEV (reference sequence). The CDR3 sequence: CASRKPGGRVNTEAFF. The CDR3 nucleotides read TGTGCCAGCAGGAAACCAGGGGGCCGGGTGAACACTGAAGCTTTCTTT.

This chain uses TRBV3-1 with TRBJ2-5; perhaps TRBD1 as D (5 bases). Trimming removed 0 bases at V and 2 bases at J, with 13 bases between. The germline gives CDR1 LGHDT, CDR2 YNNKEL (reference sequence). This CDR3 has 16 residues. DNA for the CDR3: TGTGCCAGCAGCCAAGATAGTACCAGGGCTCAAGAGACCCAGTACTTC. Residues: CASSQDSTRAQETQYF.

This clonotype was counted at least ten times. The rearrangement joins TRBV28 to TRBJ2-1, with D possibly called TRBD1 or TRBD2 (5 bases each). This CDR3 region has 16 residues. CDR1 is MDHEN, CDR2 SYDVKM, per germline. Trimming took 5 bases from V and 0 from J, leaving 14 bases between them. CDR3 loop: CASSRAGAHSYNEQFF. CDR3 DNA sequence: TGTGCCAGCAGTAGGGCCGGGGCGCACTCCTACAATGAGCAGTTCTTC.

This clonotype was counted ten times or more. The V and J genes are TRBV29-1 and TRBJ2-3; 8 bases align to TRBD1. Germline trimming cut 3 bases from V and 5 bases from J; bases unmatched to any gene: 7. The CDR3 extends over 14 amino acids. Germline loops: CDR1 SQVTM, CDR2 ANQGSEA. This CDR3 is CSVEARGRGDTQYF. In DNA, the CDR3 is TGCAGCGTTGAGGCCAGGGGGCGCGGAGATACGCAGTATTTT.

This clonotype was counted at least ten times. J is TRBJ2-3 and V is TRBV7-2, with D possibly TRBD1 on 5 matching bases. This CDR3 has 15 amino acids. V dropped 1 base and J dropped 3 bases, with 11 bases sitting between them. Germline CDR1 SGHTA, CDR2 FQGNSA. The CDR3 DNA is TGTGCCAGCAGCTTAGATCCAGGGTGGACAGATACGCAGTATTTT. Its protein product is CASSLDPGWTDTQYF.

In this sample, this clonotype turned up many times. The chain uses TRBV28 and TRBJ2-7; 10 nucleotides line up with TRBD2. CDR1 MDHEN and CDR2 SYDVKM come from the germline V gene. The CDR3 extends over 18 amino acids. Trimming took 4 bases from V and 5 from J; bases not matched to a gene: 17. The CDR3 nucleotides are TGTGCCAGCAGTTCCCTCTTTAAGGCTCTAGCGGGAGTCCACGAGCAGTACTTC. Translating gives CASSSLFKALAGVHEQYF.

This clonotype has just a few counts. The J gene is TRBJ2-7, the V gene TRBV6-5; D perhaps matches TRBD2 (5 bases). This CDR3 is 13 amino acids long. Germline V gene lookup returns CDR1 MNHEY and CDR2 SVGAGI. The V and J ends lost 0 bases and 6 bases respectively, with 9 bases between them. This CDR3 reads CASSYSEAGEQYF. The DNA of the CDR3 is TGTGCCAGCAGTTACTCGGAGGCGGGCGAGCAGTACTTC.

This clonotype was recorded at least ten times. This rearrangement joins TRBV6-2 or TRBV6-3 to TRBJ2-3; D is tentatively TRBD1 or TRBD2 (6 bases each). This CDR3 region has 16 residues. Per germline, CDR1 MNHEY and CDR2 SVGEGT. Trimming removed 6 bases from V and 0 bases from J, with 16 bases in between. The CDR3 here is CASSRPHGGSTDTQYF. The CDR3 bases are TGTGCCAGCAGCCGACCCCACGGGGGCAGCACAGATACGCAGTATTTT.

This clonotype showed up many times. The chain couples TRBV29-1 to TRBJ1-6; D may be TRBD1 (6 bases). V gave up 5 bases and J gave up 0 bases, with 11 bases separating them. Germline CDR1 SQVTM, CDR2 ANQGSEA. The CDR3 spans 15 residues. The CDR3 DNA reads TGCAGCGTTTCAACAGGGACCTCCTATAATTCACCCCTCCACTTT. Encoded protein: CSVSTGTSYNSPLHF.

This rearrangement joins TRBV30 to TRBJ1-6; D is uncertain. Germline V lookup: CDR1 GTSNPN, CDR2 SVGIG (reference sequence). The CDR3 contains 12 residues. The ends were cut back, 3 bases at V and 6 bases at J, with 6 bases in the middle. The CDR3 DNA reads as TGTGCCTGGAGCGGTTTTAATTCACCCCTCCACTTT. Its translation: CAWSGFNSPLHF.

About this clonotype itself: A much larger clone differs from this one at a single base, so this may be a read error. The chain employs TRBV20-1 and TRBJ2-3; TRBD1 or TRBD2 may be the D gene (5 bases each). The CDR3 totals 13 residues. The V gene's germline CDR1 is DFQATT and CDR2 SNEGSKA (reference sequence). V was shortened by 1 base and J by 4 bases, with 9 bases between the two germline ends. The CDR3 DNA sequence: TGCAGTGCTAGAGGGTGGGGACCAGATACGCAGTATTTT. It codes for CSARGWGPDTQYF.

This clonotype has a handful of counts. The rearrangement uses TRBV20-1 and TRBJ2-7, with 12 bases identical to TRBD2. The length of the CDR3 is 15 residues. V lost 3 bases, J lost 4 bases, and 7 bases stayed unmatched. Germline V gene lookup returns CDR1 DFQATT and CDR2 SNEGSKA (reference sequence). CDR3 amino acids: CSARLTSGSFYEQYF. The CDR3 nucleotides read TGCAGTGCTAGGTTGACTAGCGGGAGCTTTTACGAGCAGTACTTC.

This clonotype was observed at least ten times. The chain is built from TRBV9 and TRBJ2-3; D remains unclear. The V gene's germline CDR1 is SGDLS and CDR2 YYNGEE. Between the trimmed V and J ends, which lost 0 bases and 0 bases, there was a span of 8 bases. CDR3 size: 15 residues. This CDR3 is CASSVGKGSTDTQYF. The DNA for the CDR3 is TGTGCCAGCAGCGTAGGTAAGGGAAGCACAGATACGCAGTATTTT.

This clonotype was detected ten times or more. V usage is TRBV7-9 and J usage is TRBJ2-7; the match to TRBD1 covers 7 bases. CDR3 length equals 14 residues. CDR1 and CDR2 from the germline V gene are SEHNR and FQNEAQ (reference sequence). Trimming at V came to 3 bases and at J to 2 bases, leaving 4 bases not matched to a gene. The chain's CDR3 is CASSFSQGAYEQYF. CDR3 in DNA: TGTGCCAGCAGCTTTTCGCAGGGGGCCTACGAGCAGTACTTC.

This clonotype was detected many times. The chain carries TRBV7-8 and TRBJ1-2; the match to TRBD1 covers 11 bases. This CDR3 has 16 residues. Looked up from germline, CDR1 is SGHVS and CDR2 is FQNEAQ. V was pared by 4 bases and J by 4 bases, with 8 bases of the junction left unmatched. For the CDR3, the DNA is TGTGCCAGCAGCTCCGGACAGGGGGCCGGGATCTATGGCTACACCTTC. Protein: CASSSGQGAGIYGYTF.